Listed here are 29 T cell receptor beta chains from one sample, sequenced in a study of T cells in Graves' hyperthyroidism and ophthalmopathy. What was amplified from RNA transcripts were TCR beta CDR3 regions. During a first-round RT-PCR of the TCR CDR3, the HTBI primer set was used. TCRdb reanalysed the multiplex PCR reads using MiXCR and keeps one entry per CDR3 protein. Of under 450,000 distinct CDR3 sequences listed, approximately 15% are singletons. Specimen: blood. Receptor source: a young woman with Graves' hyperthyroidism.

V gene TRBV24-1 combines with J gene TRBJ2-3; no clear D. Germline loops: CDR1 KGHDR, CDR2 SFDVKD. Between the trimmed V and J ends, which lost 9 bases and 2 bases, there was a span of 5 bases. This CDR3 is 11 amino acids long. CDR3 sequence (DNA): TGTGCCACCCCAGTCACAGATACGCAGTATTTT. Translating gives CATPVTDTQYF.

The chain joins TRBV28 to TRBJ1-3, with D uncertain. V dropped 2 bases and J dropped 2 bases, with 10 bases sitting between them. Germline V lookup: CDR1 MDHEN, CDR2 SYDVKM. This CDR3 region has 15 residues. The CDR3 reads CASSLTEFPGNTIYF. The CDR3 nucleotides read TGTGCCAGCAGTTTAACAGAGTTTCCTGGAAACACCATATATTTT.

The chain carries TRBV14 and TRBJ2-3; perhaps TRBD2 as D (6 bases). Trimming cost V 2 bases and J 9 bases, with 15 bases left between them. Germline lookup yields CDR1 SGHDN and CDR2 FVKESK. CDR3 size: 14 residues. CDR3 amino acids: CASSQSLAKDTQYF. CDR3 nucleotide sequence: TGTGCCAGCAGCCAATCCCTAGCGAAAGACACGCAGTATTTT.

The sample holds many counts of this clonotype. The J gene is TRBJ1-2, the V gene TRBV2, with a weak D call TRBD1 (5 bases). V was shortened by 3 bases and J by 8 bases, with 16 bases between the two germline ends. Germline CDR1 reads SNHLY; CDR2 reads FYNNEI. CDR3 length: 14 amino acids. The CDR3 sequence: CASSDFGVQEGYTF. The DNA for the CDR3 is TGTGCCAGCAGTGACTTCGGGGTACAGGAAGGCTACACCTTC.

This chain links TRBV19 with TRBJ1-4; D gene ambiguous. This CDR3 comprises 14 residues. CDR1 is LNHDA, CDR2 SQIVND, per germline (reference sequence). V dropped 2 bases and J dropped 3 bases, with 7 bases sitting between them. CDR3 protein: CASSISVANEKLFF. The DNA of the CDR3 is TGTGCCAGTAGTATATCGGTAGCTAATGAAAAACTGTTTTTT.

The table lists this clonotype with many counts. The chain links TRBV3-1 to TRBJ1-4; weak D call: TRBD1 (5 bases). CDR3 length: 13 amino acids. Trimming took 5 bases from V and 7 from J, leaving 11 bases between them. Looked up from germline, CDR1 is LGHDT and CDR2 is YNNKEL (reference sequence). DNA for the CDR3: TGTGCCAGCAGCAATCAGGGCCGTGAAAAACTGTTTTTT. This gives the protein CASSNQGREKLFF.

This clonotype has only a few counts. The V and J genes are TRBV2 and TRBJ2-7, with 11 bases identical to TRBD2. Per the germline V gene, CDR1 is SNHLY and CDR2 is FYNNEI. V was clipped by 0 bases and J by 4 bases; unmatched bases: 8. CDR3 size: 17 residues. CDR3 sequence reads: CASSEARGTSGNYEQYF. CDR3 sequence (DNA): TGTGCCAGCAGTGAAGCCCGTGGGACTAGCGGAAATTACGAGCAGTACTTC.

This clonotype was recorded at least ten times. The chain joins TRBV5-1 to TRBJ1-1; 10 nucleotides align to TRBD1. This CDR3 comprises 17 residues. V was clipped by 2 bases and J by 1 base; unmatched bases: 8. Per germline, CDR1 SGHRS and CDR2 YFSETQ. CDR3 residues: CASSLLTGGLTNTEAFF. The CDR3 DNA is TGCGCCAGCAGCTTACTGACAGGGGGCTTGACGAACACTGAAGCTTTCTTT.

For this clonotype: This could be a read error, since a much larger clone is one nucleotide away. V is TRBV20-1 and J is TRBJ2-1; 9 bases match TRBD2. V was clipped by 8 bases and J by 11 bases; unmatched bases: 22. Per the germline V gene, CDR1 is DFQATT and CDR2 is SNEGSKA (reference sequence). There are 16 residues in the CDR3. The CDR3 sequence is CSPDPPTSGPWDKQFF. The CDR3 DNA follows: TGCAGTCCTGACCCTCCGACTAGCGGCCCCTGGGATAAGCAGTTCTTC.

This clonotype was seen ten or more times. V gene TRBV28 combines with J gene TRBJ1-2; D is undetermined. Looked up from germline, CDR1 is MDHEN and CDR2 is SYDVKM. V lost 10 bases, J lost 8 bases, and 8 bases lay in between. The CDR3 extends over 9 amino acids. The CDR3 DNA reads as TGTGCCATCGGTGGGGGCTACACCTTC. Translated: CAIGGGYTF.

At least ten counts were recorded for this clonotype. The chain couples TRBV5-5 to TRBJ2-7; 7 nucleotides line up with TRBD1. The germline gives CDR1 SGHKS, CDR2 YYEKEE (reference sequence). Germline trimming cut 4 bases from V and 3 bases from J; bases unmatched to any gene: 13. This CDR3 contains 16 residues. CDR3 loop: CASSLRQGDWGYEQYF. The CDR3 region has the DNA TGTGCCAGCAGCCTACGACAGGGAGATTGGGGCTACGAGCAGTACTTC.

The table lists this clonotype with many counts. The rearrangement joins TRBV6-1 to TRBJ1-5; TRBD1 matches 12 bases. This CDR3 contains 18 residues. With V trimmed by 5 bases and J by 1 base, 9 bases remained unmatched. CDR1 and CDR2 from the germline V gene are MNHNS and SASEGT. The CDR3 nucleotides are TGTGCCAGCAGTAATAAGCCGGGACAGGGGGCCAGCAATCAGCCCCAGCATTTT. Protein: CASSNKPGQGASNQPQHF.

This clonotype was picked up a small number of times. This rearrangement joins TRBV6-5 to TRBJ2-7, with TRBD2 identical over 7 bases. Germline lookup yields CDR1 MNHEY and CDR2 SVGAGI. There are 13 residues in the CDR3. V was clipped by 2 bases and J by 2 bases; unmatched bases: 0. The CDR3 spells CASSYRGAYEQYF. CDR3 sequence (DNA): TGTGCCAGCAGTTACCGGGGGGCCTACGAGCAGTACTTC.

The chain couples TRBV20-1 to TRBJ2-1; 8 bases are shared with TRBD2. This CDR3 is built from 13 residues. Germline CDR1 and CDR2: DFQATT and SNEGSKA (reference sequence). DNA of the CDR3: TGCAGCGCAGTGCCGTCCGGGACTAGGGCTCCGTTCTTC. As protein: CSAVPSGTRAPFF.

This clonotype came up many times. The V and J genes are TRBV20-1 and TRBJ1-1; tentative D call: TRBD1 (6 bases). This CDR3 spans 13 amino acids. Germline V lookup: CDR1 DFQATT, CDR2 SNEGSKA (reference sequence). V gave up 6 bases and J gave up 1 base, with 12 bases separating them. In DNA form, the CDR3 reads TGCAGTGCCCCCGGACAGAAGAACACTGAAGCTTTCTTT. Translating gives CSAPGQKNTEAFF.

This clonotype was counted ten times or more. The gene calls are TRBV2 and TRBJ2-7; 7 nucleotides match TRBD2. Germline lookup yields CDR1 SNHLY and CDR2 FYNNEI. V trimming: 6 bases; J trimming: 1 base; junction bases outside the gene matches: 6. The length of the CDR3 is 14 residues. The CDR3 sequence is CASRGSGQSYEQYF. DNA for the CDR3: TGTGCCAGCAGAGGTAGCGGGCAATCCTACGAGCAGTACTTC.

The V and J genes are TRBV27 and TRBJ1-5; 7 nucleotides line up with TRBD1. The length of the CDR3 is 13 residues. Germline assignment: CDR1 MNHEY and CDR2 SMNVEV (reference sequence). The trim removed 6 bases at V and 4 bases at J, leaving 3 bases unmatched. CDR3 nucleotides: TGTGCCAGCAGGGGACAGACAAATCAGCCCCAGCATTTT. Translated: CASRGQTNQPQHF.

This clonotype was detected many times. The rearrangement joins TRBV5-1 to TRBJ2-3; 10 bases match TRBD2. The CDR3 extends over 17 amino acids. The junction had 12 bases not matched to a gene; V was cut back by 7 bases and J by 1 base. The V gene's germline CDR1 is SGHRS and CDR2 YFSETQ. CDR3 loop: CASDPGLLAGGTDTQYF. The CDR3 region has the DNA TGCGCCAGCGATCCTGGGCTCCTAGCGGGGGGCACAGATACGCAGTATTTT.

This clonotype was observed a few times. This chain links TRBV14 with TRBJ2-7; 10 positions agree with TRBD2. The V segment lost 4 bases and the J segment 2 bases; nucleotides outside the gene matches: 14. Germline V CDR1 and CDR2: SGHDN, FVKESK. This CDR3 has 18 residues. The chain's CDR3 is CASSRFTGTSVHPYEQYF. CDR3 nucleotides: TGTGCCAGCAGCCGCTTTACCGGGACTAGCGTCCACCCCTACGAGCAGTACTTC.

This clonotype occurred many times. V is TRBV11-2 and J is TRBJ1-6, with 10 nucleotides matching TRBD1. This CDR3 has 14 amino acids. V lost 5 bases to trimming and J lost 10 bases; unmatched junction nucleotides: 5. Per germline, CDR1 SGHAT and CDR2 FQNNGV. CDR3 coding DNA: TGTGCCAGCAGCCGGGACAGGGGAAGATCACCCCTCCACTTT. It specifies CASSRDRGRSPLHF.

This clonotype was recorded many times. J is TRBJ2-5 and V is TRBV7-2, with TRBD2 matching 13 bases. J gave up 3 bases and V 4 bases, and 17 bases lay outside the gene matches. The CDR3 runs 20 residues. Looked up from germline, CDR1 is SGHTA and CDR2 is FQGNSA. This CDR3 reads CASSSPPRTSGRRLEETQYF. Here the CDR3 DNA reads TGTGCCAGCAGCTCCCCCCCTCGGACTAGCGGGAGACGATTGGAAGAGACCCAGTACTTC.

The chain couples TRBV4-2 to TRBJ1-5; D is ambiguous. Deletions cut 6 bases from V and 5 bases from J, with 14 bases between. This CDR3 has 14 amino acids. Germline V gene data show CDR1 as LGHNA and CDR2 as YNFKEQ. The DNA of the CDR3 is TGTGCCAGCAGTCTCGGCGGGAAGGATCAGCCCCAGCATTTT. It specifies CASSLGGKDQPQHF.

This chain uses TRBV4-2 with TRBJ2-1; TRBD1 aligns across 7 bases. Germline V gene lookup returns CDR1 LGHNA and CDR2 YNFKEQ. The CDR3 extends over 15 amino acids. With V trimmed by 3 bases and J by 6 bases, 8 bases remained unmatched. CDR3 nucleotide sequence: TGTGCCAGCAGCCAGACCGGGACAGTCACCAATGAGCAGTTCTTC. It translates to CASSQTGTVTNEQFF.

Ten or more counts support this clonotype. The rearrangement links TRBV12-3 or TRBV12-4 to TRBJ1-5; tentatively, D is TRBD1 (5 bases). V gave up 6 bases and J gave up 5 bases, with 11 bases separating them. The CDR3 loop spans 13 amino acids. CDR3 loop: CASSRDSYQPQHF. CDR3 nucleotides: TGTGCCAGCAGCCGAGACAGCTATCAGCCCCAGCATTTT.

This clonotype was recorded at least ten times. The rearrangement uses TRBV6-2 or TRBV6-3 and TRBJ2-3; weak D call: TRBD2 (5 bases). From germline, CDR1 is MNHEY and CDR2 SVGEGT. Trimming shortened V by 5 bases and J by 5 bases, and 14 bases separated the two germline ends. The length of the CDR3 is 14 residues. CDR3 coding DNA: TGTGCCAGCAGTCCCGGACTCCCCCAAGATACGCAGTATTTT. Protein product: CASSPGLPQDTQYF.

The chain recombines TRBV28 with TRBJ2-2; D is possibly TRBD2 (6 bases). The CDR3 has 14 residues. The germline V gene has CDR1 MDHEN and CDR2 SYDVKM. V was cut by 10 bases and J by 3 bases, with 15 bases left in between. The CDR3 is CATLAEGDTGELFF. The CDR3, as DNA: TGTGCCACCTTAGCGGAGGGAGACACCGGGGAGCTGTTTTTT.

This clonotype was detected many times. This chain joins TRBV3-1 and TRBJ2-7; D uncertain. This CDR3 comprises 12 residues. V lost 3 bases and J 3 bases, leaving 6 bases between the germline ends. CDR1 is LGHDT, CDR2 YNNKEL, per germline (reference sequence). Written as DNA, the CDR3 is TGTGCCAGCAGCCAGGGCGGCTACGAGCAGTACTTC. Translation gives CASSQGGYEQYF.

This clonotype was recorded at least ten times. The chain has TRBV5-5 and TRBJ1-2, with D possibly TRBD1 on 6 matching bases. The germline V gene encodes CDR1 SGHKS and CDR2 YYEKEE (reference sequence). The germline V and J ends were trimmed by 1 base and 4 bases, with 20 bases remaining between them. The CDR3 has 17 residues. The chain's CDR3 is CASSLLLQGPEIYGYTF. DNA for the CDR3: TGTGCCAGCAGCTTGTTACTCCAGGGGCCCGAGATCTATGGCTACACCTTC. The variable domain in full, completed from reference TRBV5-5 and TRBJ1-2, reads DAGVTQSPTHLIKTRGQQVTLRCSPISGHKSVSWYQQVLGQGPQFIFQYYEKEERGRGNFPDRFSARQFPNYSSELNVNALLLGDSALYLCASSLLLQGPEIYGYTFGSGTRLTVV.

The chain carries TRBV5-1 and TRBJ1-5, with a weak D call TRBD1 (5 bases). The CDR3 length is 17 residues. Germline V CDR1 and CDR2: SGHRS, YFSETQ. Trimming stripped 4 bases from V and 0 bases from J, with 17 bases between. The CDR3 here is CASSLGPEFFSNQPQHF. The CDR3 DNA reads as TGCGCCAGCAGCCTGGGACCGGAGTTTTTTAGCAATCAGCCCCAGCATTTT.